This T cell receptor beta chain was profiled in a study of identical twins (dated by TCRdb to 2016 to 2017). For context, the study as a whole: To test whether fetal clonotypes persist, this study deep-sequenced TCR alpha and beta repertoires from monozygotic twins, from unrelated adults of various ages, and from cord blood. To rule out contamination, replicate twin experiments were performed at different times with different library preparation protocols.

From V the trimming removes 5 bases and from J it removes 4 bases, while the gene matches leave 15 bases of the junction unaccounted for. The germline V gene provides CDR1 SQVTM and CDR2 ANQGSEA. The CDR3, from cysteine to phenylalanine, totals 16 residues. Of all the DNA, just the CDR3 is kept, 48 bases in frame from base 1. This clonotype was seen at least ten times. It lacks a known antigen. The sample holds no much larger clone one base away, and base qualities are not on file. The library was made by 5' RACE. The instrument was an Illumina HiSeq 2000. Template switching added a universal primer binding site, and the final cDNA carried a unique molecular identifier that allowed TCR cDNA molecules to be counted accurately. Specific primers in the conserved constant-segment region were used to synthesize first-strand cDNA for the TCR alpha and beta chains. To control for contamination, each cDNA library was double barcoded with a SMART-Mk sample barcode plus Illumina barcodes. TruSeq adapter sequences along with Illumina sample barcodes were introduced in two successive PCR steps. TCR alpha and beta cDNA libraries were sequenced on the Illumina HiSeq platform with custom primers. In the source study's methods: MiGEC was used to process raw reads and extract unique molecular identifiers, and MiXCR was used to find CDR3 positions. For each individual, recombination models were inferred using an EM algorithm with the repgenHMM and IGoR tools. Shared clonotypes were analyzed with the tcR package in R, and sharing was normalized by the product of cloneset sizes. Out-of-frame nonproductive sequences were analyzed to study raw recombination free of thymic and clonal selection effects. The public reads were run again by TCRdb, first through fastp at Q25 and then through MiXCR, and only productive beta chains were kept. Rows matching on CDR3 protein sequence are summarized as one entry with the most common DNA and genes. V and J calls and clone size were set by TCRdb, not the authors. Recorded for this sample are about 470,000 distinct CDR3 sequences; approximately 24% of them occurred a single time. The ten largest clones represent 2.9% of the sample.

Every donor in the study was a healthy Caucasian. The twin cohort comprised three pairs of female monozygotic twins, all aged roughly 18 to 29 years. Positive isolation kits from Invitrogen were used to isolate the CD4+ and CD8+ T cell populations. The study at large found these results: Invariant T cells such as MAIT and iNKT could partly confound zero-insertion analyses, although diverse VJ usage argued against such confounding for most clonotypes. In monozygotic twins, recombination models systematically underestimated out-of-frame TCR alpha sharing, but the models matched the sharing seen between unrelated individuals. Compared with coincidental sharing between unrelated individuals, out-of-frame TCR alpha sequences shared between twins had an excess of sequences with low generation probability. Abundant cord blood beta clonotypes had fewer insertions, young adult naive repertoires showed a similar but weaker trend, and memory repertoires showed no such trend. A weaker excess of twin sharing was found in beta out-of-frame sequences because the signal-to-noise ratio was lowered by fewer shared sequences. Because the same donors could not be followed over many years, conclusions were based on cross-sectional statistical analysis.

These data were likewise used in another study, on T cells expressing NK-cell markers. The second investigation adds: Under ten donors provided sorted CD3+CD56+NKG2C+, CD3+CD56+NKG2C- and CD3+CD56-NKG2C+ T-cell subsets, whose TCR beta-chain repertoires were profiled. Seven of the eight sequenced donors were HCMV-seropositive and one was HCMV-seronegative. In several experiments an anti-gammadeltaTCR antibody was added to restrict sorting to alphabetaTCR-expressing T cells. In six donors, the dominant CD3+CD56+NKG2C+ clonotypes were found to rank among the top 10 CD8+ clonotypes and to make up about 1.0-7.5% of CD8+ T cells. Those dominant clonotypes were again the most abundant among CD3+CD56-NKG2C+ cells in four donors, at roughly 28.3-65%. It remained unclear whether the expanded NKG2C-expressing T cell clones were specific for HCMV antigens. The study sequenced eight donors, all healthy volunteers chosen at random: three men and five women. HCMV-specific IgG was detected in serum with a commercial ELISA kit to determine HCMV serostatus. MIGEC was used to demultiplex reads and group reads by UMI, and MiTCR was used to assemble and quantify clonotypes. To remove erroneous sequences, TCR cDNA sequences were retained only when supported by two or more reads. The tcR package was used for downstream repertoire analysis, with clonotypes matched between fractions based on CDR3 nucleotide sequence plus V segment. VDJmatch was used to annotate antigen specificity against VDJdb, with one amino acid substitution allowed in CDR3.

Sequences were obtained from CD4+ T cells sorted from blood. The rearranged segments are TRBV29-1 and TRBJ2-7, and 9 junction bases match TRBD2. The TCR sequence derives from a woman under 30 in good health. The nucleotide sequence is given as TGCAGCGTTTGGACCCAAGCGGGAGGCACAGAATACGAGCAGTACTTC. This sequence encodes CSVWTQAGGTEYEQYF.